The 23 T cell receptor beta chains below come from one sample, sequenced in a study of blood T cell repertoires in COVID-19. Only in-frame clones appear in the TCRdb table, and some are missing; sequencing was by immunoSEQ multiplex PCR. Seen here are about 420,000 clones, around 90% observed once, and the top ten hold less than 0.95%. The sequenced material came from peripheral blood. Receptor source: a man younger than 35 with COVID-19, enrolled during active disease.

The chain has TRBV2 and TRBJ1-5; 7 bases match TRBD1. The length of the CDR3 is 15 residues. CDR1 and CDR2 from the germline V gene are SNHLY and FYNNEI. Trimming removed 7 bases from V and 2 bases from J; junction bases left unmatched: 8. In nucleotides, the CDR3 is TGTGCCAGCACTACGGACAGGAGAGGCAATCAGCCCCAGCATTTT. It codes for CASTTDRRGNQPQHF.

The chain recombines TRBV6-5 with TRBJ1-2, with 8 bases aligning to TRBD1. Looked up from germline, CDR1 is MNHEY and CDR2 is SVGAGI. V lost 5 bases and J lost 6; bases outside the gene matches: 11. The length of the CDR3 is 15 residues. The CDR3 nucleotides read TGTGCCAGCAGTCCCGACAGGGGAAGGTCTAATGGCTACACCTTC. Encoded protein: CASSPDRGRSNGYTF.

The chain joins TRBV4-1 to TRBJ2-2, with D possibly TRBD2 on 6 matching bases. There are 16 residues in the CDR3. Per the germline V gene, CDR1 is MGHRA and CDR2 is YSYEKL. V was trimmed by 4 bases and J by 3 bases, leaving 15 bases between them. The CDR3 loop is CASSLPRLDYTGELFF. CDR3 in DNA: TGCGCCAGCAGCCTACCGAGACTAGACTACACCGGGGAGCTGTTTTTT.

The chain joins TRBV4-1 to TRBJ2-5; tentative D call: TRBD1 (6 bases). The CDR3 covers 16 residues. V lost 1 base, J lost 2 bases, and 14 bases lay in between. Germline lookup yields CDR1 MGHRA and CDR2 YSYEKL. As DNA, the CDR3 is TGCGCCAGCAGCCAAGGCCGGGACACGATACAAGAGACCCAGTACTTC. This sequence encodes CASSQGRDTIQETQYF.

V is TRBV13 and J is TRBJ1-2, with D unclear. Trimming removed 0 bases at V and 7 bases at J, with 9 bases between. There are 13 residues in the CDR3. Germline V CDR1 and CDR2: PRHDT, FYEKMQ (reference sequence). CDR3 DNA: TGTGCCAGCAGCTTAGGGGGCGTGGGTGGCTACACCTTC. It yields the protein CASSLGGVGGYTF.

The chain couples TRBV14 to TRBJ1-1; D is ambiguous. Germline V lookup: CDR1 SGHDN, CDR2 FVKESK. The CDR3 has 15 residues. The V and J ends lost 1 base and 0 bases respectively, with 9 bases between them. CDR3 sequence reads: CASSQGAILNTEAFF. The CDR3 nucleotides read TGTGCCAGCAGCCAAGGTGCGATACTGAACACTGAAGCTTTCTTT.

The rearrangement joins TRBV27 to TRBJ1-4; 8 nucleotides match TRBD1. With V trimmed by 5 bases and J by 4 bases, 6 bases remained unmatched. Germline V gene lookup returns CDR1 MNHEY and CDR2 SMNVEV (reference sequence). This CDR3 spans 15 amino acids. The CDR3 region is CASSTPGQVNEKLFF. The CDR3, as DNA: TGTGCCAGCAGTACACCGGGACAGGTTAATGAAAAACTGTTTTTT.

CDR3 protein: CASSPVQTRTSTDTQYF. CDR3 bases: TGTGCCAGCAGCCCGGTGCAGACTCGCACTAGCACAGATACGCAGTATTTT. The chain employs TRBV7-6 and TRBJ2-3; D ambiguous. Germline V CDR1 and CDR2: SGHVS, FNYEAQ. The CDR3 spans 17 residues. Trimming removed 5 bases from V and 0 bases from J, with 18 bases in between.

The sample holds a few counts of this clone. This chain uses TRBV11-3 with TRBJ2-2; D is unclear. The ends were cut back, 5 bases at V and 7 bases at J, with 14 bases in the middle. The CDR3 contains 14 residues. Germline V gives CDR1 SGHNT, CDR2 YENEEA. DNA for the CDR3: TGTGCCAGCAGCCGTCCCGACACGTTCGGGGAGCTGTTTTTT. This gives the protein CASSRPDTFGELFF.

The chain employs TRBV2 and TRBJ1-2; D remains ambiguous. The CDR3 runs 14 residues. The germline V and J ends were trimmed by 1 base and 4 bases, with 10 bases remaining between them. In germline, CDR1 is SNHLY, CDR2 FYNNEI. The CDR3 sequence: CASSEGPGLYGYTF. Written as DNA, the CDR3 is TGTGCCAGCAGTGAAGGTCCAGGTCTCTATGGCTACACCTTC.

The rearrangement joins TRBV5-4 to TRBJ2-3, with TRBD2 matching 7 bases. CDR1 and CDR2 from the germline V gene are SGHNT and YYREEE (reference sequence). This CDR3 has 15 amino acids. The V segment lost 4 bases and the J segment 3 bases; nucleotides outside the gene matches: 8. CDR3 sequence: CASSPTGEGTDTQYF. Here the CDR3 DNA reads TGTGCCAGCAGCCCCACCGGGGAGGGGACAGATACGCAGTATTTT.

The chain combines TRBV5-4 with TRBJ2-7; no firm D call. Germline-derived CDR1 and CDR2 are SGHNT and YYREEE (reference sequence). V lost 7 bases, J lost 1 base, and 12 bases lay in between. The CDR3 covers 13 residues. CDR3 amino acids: CASGPQKSYEQYF. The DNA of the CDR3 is TGTGCCAGCGGCCCACAAAAGTCCTACGAGCAGTACTTC.

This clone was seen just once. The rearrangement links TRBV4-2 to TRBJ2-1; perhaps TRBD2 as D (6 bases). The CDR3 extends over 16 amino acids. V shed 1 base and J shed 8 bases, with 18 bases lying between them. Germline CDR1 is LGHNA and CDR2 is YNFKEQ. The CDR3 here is CASSQAAGKGSDEQFF. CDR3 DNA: TGTGCCAGCAGCCAAGCGGCGGGGAAGGGAAGCGATGAGCAGTTCTTC.

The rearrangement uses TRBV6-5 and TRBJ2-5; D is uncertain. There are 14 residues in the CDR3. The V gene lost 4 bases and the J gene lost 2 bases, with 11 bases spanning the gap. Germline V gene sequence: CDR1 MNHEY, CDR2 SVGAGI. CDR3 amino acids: CASSWLNAQETQYF. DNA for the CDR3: TGTGCCAGCAGTTGGTTAAACGCGCAAGAGACCCAGTACTTC.

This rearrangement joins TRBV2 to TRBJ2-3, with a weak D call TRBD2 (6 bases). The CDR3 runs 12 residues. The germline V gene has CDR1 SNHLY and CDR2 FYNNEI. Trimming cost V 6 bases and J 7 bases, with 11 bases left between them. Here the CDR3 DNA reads TGTGCCAGCAGCCCTAGCGCCTATACGCAGTATTTT. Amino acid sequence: CASSPSAYTQYF.

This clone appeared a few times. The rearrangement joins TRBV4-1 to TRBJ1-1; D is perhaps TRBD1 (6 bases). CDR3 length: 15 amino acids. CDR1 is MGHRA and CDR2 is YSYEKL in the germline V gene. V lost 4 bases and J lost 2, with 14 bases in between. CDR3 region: CASSLQGHPNTEAFF. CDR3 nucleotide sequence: TGCGCCAGCAGCCTACAGGGACACCCTAACACTGAAGCTTTCTTT.

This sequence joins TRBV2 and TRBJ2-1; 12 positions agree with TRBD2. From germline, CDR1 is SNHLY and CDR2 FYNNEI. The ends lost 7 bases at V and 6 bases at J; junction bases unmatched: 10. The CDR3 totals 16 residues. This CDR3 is CASTRTSGETTNEQFF. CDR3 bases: TGTGCCAGCACCCGGACTAGCGGGGAGACGACCAATGAGCAGTTCTTC.

The CDR3 here is CASSLSRDSDEQFF. CDR3 sequence (DNA): TGTGCCAGCAGCTTATCCCGGGACAGTGATGAGCAGTTCTTC. This chain uses TRBV7-3 with TRBJ2-1; 7 nucleotides line up with TRBD1. The ends lost 2 bases at V and 8 bases at J; junction bases unmatched: 6. This CDR3 has 14 amino acids. Germline values: CDR1 SGHTA, CDR2 FQGTGA.

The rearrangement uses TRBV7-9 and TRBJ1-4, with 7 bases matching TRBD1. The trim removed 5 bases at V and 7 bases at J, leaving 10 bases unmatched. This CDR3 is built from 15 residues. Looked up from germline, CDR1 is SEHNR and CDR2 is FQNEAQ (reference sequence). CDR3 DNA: TGTGCCAGCAGCCCCCTCAGGGGGAGAGGTGAAAAACTGTTTTTT. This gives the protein CASSPLRGRGEKLFF.

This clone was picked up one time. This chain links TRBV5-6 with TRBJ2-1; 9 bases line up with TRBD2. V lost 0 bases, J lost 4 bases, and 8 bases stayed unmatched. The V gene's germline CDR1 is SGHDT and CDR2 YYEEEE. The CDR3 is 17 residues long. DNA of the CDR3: TGTGCCAGCAGCTTGGGGCTAGCGGGACGGATGTACAATGAGCAGTTCTTC. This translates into CASSLGLAGRMYNEQFF.

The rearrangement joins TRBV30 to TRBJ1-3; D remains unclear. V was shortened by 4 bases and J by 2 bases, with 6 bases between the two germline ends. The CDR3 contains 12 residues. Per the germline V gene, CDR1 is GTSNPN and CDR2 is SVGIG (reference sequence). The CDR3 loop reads CAWTLPGNTIYF. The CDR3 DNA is TGTGCCTGGACCCTCCCTGGAAACACCATATATTTT.

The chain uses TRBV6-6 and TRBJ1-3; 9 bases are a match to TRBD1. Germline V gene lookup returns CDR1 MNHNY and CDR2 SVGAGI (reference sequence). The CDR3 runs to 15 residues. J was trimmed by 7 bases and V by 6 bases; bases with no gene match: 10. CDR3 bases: TGTGCCAGCAGCACCGGCACGACAGGGGGTAACACCATATATTTT. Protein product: CASSTGTTGGNTIYF.

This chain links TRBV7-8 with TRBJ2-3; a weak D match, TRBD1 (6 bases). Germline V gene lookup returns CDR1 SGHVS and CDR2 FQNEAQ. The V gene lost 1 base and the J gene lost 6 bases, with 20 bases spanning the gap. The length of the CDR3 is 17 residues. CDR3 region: CASSLDVGRGPRDTQYF. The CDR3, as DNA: TGTGCCAGCAGCTTAGACGTTGGCAGGGGACCTCGGGATACGCAGTATTTT.